The present T cell receptor (beta chain) was sequenced within a study of T cells in Graves' hyperthyroidism and ophthalmopathy. Study details: Peripheral blood was drawn at first diagnosis, prior to all treatment.

General study points: The model predicted ophthalmopathy a median around 6 months before onset.

RNA transcripts served as the template for amplifying TCR beta CDR3 regions. When the TCR CDR3 underwent first-round RT-PCR, the HTBI primer set was used. In TCRdb, the multiplex PCR reads were re-called with MiXCR into one record per CDR3 protein. The sample carries hundreds of thousands of distinct CDR3 sequences, about 15% recorded once. The germline V gene has CDR1 WSHSY and CDR2 SAAADI. Unmatched junction bases numbered 2, after V lost 0 bases and J lost 1 base. This CDR3 is built from 15 residues. This clonotype was recorded a few times. The target antigen is unknown. Sequences were obtained from blood. J is TRBJ2-7 and V is TRBV10-2, with 8 bases matching TRBD2. The sequence came from a young woman with Graves' hyperthyroidism. The CDR3 is CASSESAGGSYEQYF. The CDR3 region has the DNA TGCGCCAGCAGTGAGTCTGCGGGAGGTTCCTACGAGCAGTACTTC.